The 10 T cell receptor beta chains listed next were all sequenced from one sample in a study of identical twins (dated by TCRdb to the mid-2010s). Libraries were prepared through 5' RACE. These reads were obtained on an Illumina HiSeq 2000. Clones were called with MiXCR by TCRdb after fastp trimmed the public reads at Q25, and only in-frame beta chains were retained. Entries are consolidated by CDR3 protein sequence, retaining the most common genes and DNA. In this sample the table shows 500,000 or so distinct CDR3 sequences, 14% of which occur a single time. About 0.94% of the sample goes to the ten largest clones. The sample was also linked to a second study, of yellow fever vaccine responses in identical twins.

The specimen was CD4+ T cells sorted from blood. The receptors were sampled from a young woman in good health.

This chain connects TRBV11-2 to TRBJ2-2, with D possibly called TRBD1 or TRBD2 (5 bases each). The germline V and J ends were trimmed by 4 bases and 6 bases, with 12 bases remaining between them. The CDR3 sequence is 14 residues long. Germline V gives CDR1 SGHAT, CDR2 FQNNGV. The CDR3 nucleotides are TGTGCCAGCAGCTCAATCCGGGACGCCGGGGAGCTGTTTTTT. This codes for CASSSIRDAGELFF.

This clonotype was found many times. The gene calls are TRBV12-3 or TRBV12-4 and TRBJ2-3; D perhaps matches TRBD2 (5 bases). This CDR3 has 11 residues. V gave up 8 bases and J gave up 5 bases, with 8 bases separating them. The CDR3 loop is CASVRGDTQYF. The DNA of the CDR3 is TGTGCCAGCGTCCGGGGAGATACGCAGTATTTT.

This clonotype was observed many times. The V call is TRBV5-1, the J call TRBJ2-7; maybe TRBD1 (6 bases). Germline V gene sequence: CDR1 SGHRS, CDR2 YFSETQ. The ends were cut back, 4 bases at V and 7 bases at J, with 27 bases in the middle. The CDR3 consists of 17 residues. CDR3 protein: CASSPKTGHSIEGEQYF. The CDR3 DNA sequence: TGCGCCAGCAGCCCAAAGACGGGACATTCCATCGAGGGGGAGCAGTACTTC.

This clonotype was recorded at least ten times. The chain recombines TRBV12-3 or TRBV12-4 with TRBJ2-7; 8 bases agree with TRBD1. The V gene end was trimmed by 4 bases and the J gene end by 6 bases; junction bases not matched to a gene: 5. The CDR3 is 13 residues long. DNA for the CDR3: TGTGCCAGCAGTTCCGGGACAGGCGGCGAGCAGTACTTC. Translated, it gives CASSSGTGGEQYF.

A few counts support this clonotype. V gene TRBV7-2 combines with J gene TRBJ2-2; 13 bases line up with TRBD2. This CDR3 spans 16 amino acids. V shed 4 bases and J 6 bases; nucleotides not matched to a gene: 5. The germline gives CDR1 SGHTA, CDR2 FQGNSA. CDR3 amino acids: CASSYGTSGVPGELFF. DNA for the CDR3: TGTGCCAGCAGCTACGGGACTAGCGGGGTGCCCGGGGAGCTGTTTTTT.

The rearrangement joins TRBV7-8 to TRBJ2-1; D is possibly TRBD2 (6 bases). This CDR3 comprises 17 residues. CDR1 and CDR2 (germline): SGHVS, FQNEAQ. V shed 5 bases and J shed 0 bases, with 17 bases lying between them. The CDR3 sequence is CASSLGPGSSSYNEQFF. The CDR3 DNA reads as TGTGCCAGCAGCCTAGGGCCCGGGAGTAGCTCCTACAATGAGCAGTTCTTC.

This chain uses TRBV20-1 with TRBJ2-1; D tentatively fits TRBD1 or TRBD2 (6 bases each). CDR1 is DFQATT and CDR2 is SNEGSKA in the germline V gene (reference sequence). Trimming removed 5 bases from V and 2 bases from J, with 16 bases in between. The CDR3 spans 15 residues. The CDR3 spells CSAGGLAGAYNEQFF. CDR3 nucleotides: TGCAGTGCTGGGGGGCTAGCAGGGGCCTACAATGAGCAGTTCTTC.

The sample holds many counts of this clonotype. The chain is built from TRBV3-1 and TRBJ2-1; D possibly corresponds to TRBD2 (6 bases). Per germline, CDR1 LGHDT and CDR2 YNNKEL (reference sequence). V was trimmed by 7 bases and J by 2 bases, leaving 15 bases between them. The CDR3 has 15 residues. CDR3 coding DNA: TGTGCCAGCACCCGATGGGGGACTCCCTACAATGAGCAGTTCTTC. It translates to CASTRWGTPYNEQFF.

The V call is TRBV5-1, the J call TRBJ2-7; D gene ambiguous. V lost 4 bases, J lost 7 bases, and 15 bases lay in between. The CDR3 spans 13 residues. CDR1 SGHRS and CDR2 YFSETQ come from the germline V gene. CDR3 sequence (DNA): TGCGCCAGCAGCCCCATAGCCTCGAATGAGCAGTACTTC. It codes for CASSPIASNEQYF.

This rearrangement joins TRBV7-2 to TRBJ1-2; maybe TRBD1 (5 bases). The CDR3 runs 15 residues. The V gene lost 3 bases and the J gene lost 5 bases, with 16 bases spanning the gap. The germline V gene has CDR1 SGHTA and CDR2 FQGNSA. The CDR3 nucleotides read TGTGCCAGCAGCTTCCCCCGGGGGGGGATTTATGGCTACACCTTC. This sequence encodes CASSFPRGGIYGYTF.